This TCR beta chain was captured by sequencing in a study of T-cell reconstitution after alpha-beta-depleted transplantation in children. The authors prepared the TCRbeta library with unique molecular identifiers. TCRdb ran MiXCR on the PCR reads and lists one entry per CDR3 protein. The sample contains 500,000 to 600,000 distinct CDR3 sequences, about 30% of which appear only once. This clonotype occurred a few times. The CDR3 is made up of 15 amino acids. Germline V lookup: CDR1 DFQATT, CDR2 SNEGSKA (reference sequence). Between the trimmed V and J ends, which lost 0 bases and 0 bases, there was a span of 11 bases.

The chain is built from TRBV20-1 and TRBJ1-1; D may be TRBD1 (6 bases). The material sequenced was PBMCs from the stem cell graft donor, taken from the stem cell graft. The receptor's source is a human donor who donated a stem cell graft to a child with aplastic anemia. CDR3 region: CSARDPQGMNTEAFF. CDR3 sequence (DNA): TGCAGTGCTAGAGACCCCCAGGGGATGAACACTGAAGCTTTCTTT.